This T cell receptor beta chain was obtained from a study of blood T cell repertoires in COVID-19. Study at large: Italy, Spain and the United States were the sources of the convalescent and acute COVID-19 samples.

The repertoire was sequenced with immunoSEQ multiplex PCR; TCRdb's copy has only in-frame clones and lacks some. Of approximately 53,000 clones listed, approximately 80% were seen once; the top ten hold about 5.8%. The CDR3 runs 15 residues. Germline CDR1 LGHDT, CDR2 YNNKEL (reference sequence). V was clipped by 4 bases and J by 6 bases; unmatched bases: 10. This chain joins TRBV3-1 (or the pseudogene TRBV3-2) and TRBJ1-2; 8 bases fit TRBD1. The sequenced sample consisted of PBMCs or T cells enriched from blood (not recorded which). This receptor was taken from a woman aged 45-65 years with acute COVID-19. The CDR3 spells CASSPGQGPNHGYTF. In DNA form, the CDR3 reads TGTGCCAGCAGCCCCGGACAGGGCCCCAACCATGGCTACACCTTC.